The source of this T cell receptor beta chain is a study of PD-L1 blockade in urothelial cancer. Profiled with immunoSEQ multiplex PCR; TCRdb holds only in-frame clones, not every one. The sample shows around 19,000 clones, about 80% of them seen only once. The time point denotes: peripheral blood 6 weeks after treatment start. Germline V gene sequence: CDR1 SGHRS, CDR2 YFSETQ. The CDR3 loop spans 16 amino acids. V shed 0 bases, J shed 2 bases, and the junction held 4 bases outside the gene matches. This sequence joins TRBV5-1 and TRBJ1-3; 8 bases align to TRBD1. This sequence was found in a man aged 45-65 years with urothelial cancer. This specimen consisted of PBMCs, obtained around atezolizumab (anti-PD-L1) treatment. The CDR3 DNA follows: TGCGCCAGCAGCTTGGAAGGGACAGGTGCTGGAAACACCATATATTTT. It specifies CASSLEGTGAGNTIYF.